Following are 13 T cell receptor beta chains from one sample sequenced in a study of T cells in Graves' hyperthyroidism and ophthalmopathy. What was amplified from RNA transcripts were TCR beta CDR3 regions. Researchers ran a first-round RT-PCR on the TCR CDR3 using the HTBI primer set. From the multiplex PCR reads, TCRdb called clonotypes with MiXCR, one entry per CDR3 protein. The data hold around 340,000 distinct CDR3 sequences, with 15% to 20% observed a single time. The specimen sequenced was blood. The receptors here all came from a woman aged 45-60 years with Graves' hyperthyroidism.

This clonotype was picked up a small number of times. The rearrangement joins TRBV6-1 to TRBJ2-7; a possible D gene is TRBD2 (6 bases). This CDR3 has 14 residues. Per germline, CDR1 MNHNS and CDR2 SASEGT. Deletions cut 7 bases from V and 0 bases from J, with 13 bases between. CDR3: CASKDGSPSYEQYF. CDR3 coding DNA: TGTGCCAGCAAGGACGGGAGCCCCTCCTACGAGCAGTACTTC.

J is TRBJ2-7 and V is TRBV6-1; the D call may be TRBD1 or TRBD2 (5 bases each). Germline V gives CDR1 MNHNS, CDR2 SASEGT. The length of the CDR3 is 12 residues. The V end was cut by 5 bases, the J end by 6 bases, with 11 bases between. CDR3 sequence reads: CASSTGLAEQYV. The CDR3 DNA follows: TGTGCCAGCAGTACAGGACTTGCCGAGCAGTACGTC.

This clonotype was counted a few times. The CDR3 nucleotides read TGTGCCAGCAGTTACGCTGGGCGCAATCAGCCCCAGCATTTT. It yields the protein CASSYAGRNQPQHF. The chain uses TRBV6-5 and TRBJ1-5; D unclear. This CDR3 has 14 amino acids. V gave up 2 bases and J gave up 2 bases, with 7 bases separating them. The germline V gene has CDR1 MNHEY and CDR2 SVGAGI.

This clonotype was seen a few times. The gene calls are TRBV6-1 and TRBJ2-7; D not certain. The V end was cut by 6 bases, the J end by 3 bases, with 6 bases between. The CDR3 sequence is 11 residues long. CDR1 MNHNS and CDR2 SASEGT come from the germline V gene. CDR3 DNA: TGTGCCAGCAGAGTTTACTACGAGCAGTACTTC. Its translation is CASRVYYEQYF.

This clonotype was detected ten times or more. The CDR3 region is CASAVVRGRMGYGYTF. The CDR3 DNA is TGTGCCAGCGCGGTCGTGAGGGGGCGAATGGGCTATGGCTACACCTTC. This chain connects TRBV6-1 to TRBJ1-2; TRBD1 matches at 7 bases. From germline, CDR1 is MNHNS and CDR2 SASEGT. Trimming cost V 8 bases and J 4 bases; bases outside gene matches: 16. This CDR3 is built from 16 residues.

This clonotype was observed at least ten times. CDR3 DNA sequence: TGTGCCAGCAGAATAGCGGGGGGCTCCTACGAGCAGTACTTC. Protein: CASRIAGGSYEQYF. J is TRBJ2-7 and V is TRBV28; 10 bases are shared with TRBD2. This CDR3 spans 14 amino acids. V was clipped by 6 bases and J by 0 bases; unmatched bases: 2. Germline V CDR1 and CDR2: MDHEN, SYDVKM.

The table lists this clonotype with many counts. The V and J genes are TRBV5-8 and TRBJ2-1; TRBD2 agrees at 14 bases. V was clipped by 2 bases and J by 7 bases; unmatched bases: 5. Germline V CDR1 and CDR2: SGHTS, YDEGEE. The CDR3 is 16 residues long. CDR3 sequence: CASSFLTSGRGNEQFF. The CDR3 nucleotides are TGTGCCAGCAGCTTCCTGACTAGCGGGAGGGGAAATGAGCAGTTCTTC.

The sample holds many counts of this clonotype. The J gene is TRBJ2-7, the V gene TRBV24-1, with 11 bases that match TRBD2. Germline lookup yields CDR1 KGHDR and CDR2 SFDVKD. The CDR3 totals 15 residues. J lost 5 bases, V lost 2 bases, and 4 bases had no gene match. CDR3 protein: CATSDSTSGSHEQYF. As DNA, the CDR3 is TGTGCCACCAGTGATTCCACTAGCGGGAGCCACGAGCAGTACTTC.

This clonotype was observed a handful of times. This chain joins TRBV9 and TRBJ1-4; D uncertain. Trimming shortened V by 0 bases and J by 8 bases, and 11 bases separated the two germline ends. Per the germline V gene, CDR1 is SGDLS and CDR2 is YYNGEE. This CDR3 region has 14 residues. The CDR3 protein is CASSVGQAAEKLFF. CDR3 nucleotides: TGTGCCAGCAGCGTAGGCCAGGCGGCCGAAAAACTGTTTTTT.

This clonotype was counted ten times or more. This chain connects TRBV18 to TRBJ1-5; TRBD1 is a possible D gene (5 bases). Germline V gives CDR1 KGHSH, CDR2 LQKENI. Trimming removed 2 bases from V and 5 bases from J, with 7 bases in between. The CDR3 consists of 13 residues. CDR3 sequence: CASSPTTDQPQHF. The DNA for the CDR3 is TGTGCCAGCTCACCAACGACAGATCAGCCCCAGCATTTT.

The chain is built from TRBV6-2 or TRBV6-3 and TRBJ1-4, with 7 bases that match TRBD1. V dropped 7 bases and J dropped 5; count of bases not matched to a gene: 7. The CDR3 is 14 amino acids. The germline V gene encodes CDR1 MNHEY and CDR2 SVGEGT. CDR3 bases: TGTGCCAGCAAGTTAGACAGGGACAATGAAAAACTGTTTTTT. Translation: CASKLDRDNEKLFF.

With respect to this clonotype: At one end the junction does not follow the germline gene, possibly because of a read error. J is TRBJ2-7 and V is TRBV11-2; 9 bases are a match to TRBD1. This CDR3 comprises 13 residues. Germline V gives CDR1 SGHAT, CDR2 FQNNGV. The CDR3 loop is CASSWRTGDEQYF. CDR3 DNA: TGCGCCAGCAGCTGGAGGACAGGGGACGAGCAGTACTTC.

The chain has TRBV19 and TRBJ1-6, with D possibly TRBD1 on 6 matching bases. Germline CDR1 and CDR2: LNHDA and SQIVND (reference sequence). CDR3 length: 15 residues. Trimming took off 3 bases at V and 8 bases at J, with 14 bases between the two ends. The CDR3: CASSIGEGDDSPLHF. The CDR3 DNA follows: TGTGCCAGTAGTATTGGAGAGGGGGACGATTCACCCCTCCACTTT. Supplemented by reference TRBV19 and TRBJ1-6, the full variable domain reads DGGITQSPKYLFRKEGQNVTLSCEQNLNHDAMYWYRQDPGQGLRLIYYSQIVNDFQKGDIAEGYSVSREKKESFPLTVTSAQKNPTAFYLCASSIGEGDDSPLHFGNGTRLTVT.